This note documents a single TCR beta chain sequence. This receptor's antigen is unknown. Given a much more abundant clone one base away, this may be a read error. Library method: multiplex PCR. TCRdb names Illumina HiSeq 2500 as the instrument used. Following protocols modified from ARM-PCR, the researchers constructed TCRbeta libraries through three rounds of nested PCR with primers (Table S4). Before sequencing, PCR products of 200-500 bp were cut from the gel and purified using the QIAquick gel extraction kit. Per the original workflow: Trimmomatic was used to clean the reads, FLASH was used to merge the reads into complete CDR3 sequences, and MiTCR was used to assign the reads to V(D)J germline segments. Clonal diversity was calculated as the inverse Simpson's index using VDJtools. Productive reads were defined as in-frame sequences without a premature stop codon. TCRdb cleaned the public reads at Q25 with fastp, built clones with MiXCR and kept in-frame beta chains. One record per CDR3 amino acid sequence lists the most common genes and DNA. These V and J calls originate from TCRdb's pipeline instead of the authors' own analysis. Across this sample there are tens of thousands of distinct CDR3 sequences, with roughly two thirds seen only once. The ten largest clones take up over 15% of the sample.

RNA was isolated from bulk unsorted tissue, and RNA quality was assessed with a NanoDrop ND-1000 and an Agilent 2100. Distant non-tumor tissue taken more than 3 cm from the tumor edge was used as the normal lung sample. The donors were newly diagnosed lung cancer patients admitted for thoracic surgery in China from August to November 2014 who had not received prior chemotherapy. Patients who had received previous radiotherapy or chemotherapy, or who had another concurrent cancer, were excluded from the study. Pieces of surgical tissue measuring roughly 1-2.1 cm3 were kept in RNAlater solution and held at -80 degrees C until needed. These data come from a study of tumor and adjacent non-tumor tissue in lung cancer (dated by TCRdb to between 2017 and 2018). Looking at the study overall: Patients with adenocarcinoma (around eleven), squamous cell carcinoma (2) and small cell lung cancer (1) were included in the cohort. The roughly 15 enrolled patients, of whom around 10 were men and 5 were women, were aged roughly 30 to 76 years and were diagnosed with TNM stage I to III disease. In total, sequencing yielded 125,075,908 productive TCRbeta reads, which works out to an average of around 3.9 million reads per sample. Using bulk TCRbeta repertoires from some 16 lung cancer patients, the study set lung tumor tissue side by side with matched distant non-tumor lung tissue. Approximately 31 paired specimens, one tumor and one normal lung sample per patient, were profiled by TCRbeta CDR3 sequencing. What the authors observed across the whole study: Peripheral blood was not sequenced, so blood TCRbeta repertoires in these lung cancer patients were not examined. Neither the sequencing platform nor unique molecular identifiers are named or mentioned anywhere in the methods. Tumor tissue showed significantly greater TCR diversity (inverse Simpson) than normal lung tissue (approximately 430 vs 150, P = 0.0075, Mann-Whitney U test). The cohort had only 15 patients, and the authors noted that larger samples and more detailed clinical data are needed. TCR diversity was significantly higher in younger patients, and greater tumor TCR diversity was associated with shorter overall survival and shorter disease-free survival. In normal lung, the top 100 clones accounted for a significantly larger cumulative share of the repertoire than in tumor tissue.

The germline V gene (reference sequence) yields DFQATT for CDR1 and SNEGSKA for CDR2. Reading from cysteine to phenylalanine, the CDR3 counts 14 amino acids. CDR3 DNA only is kept here, 42 bases in frame from base 1. This sequence originates from a middle-aged woman with non-small cell lung cancer. The sample comprised distant non-tumor lung tissue. The rearranged segments are TRBV20-1 and TRBJ2-3; confidence is insufficient to name the D gene. The sequenced DNA: TGCTGTGCTAGAAAACGTGGGGGCACAGATACGCAGTATTTT. Its translation reads: CCARKRGGTDTQYF.